Given below is one T cell receptor beta chain in context. Assay execution took place at the deep level. Libraries were prepared by immunoSEQ multiplex PCR; TCRdb keeps only in-frame clonotypes and omits some of them. There are hundreds of thousands of clones in the sample; nearly 95% occur only once, and around 24% lies in the top ten. In the naive CD8 group, cells lacked CD45RO and were positively selected for CCR7, so terminally differentiated effector memory CD45RA+ cells were left out. The sample originates from a study of shared clonotypes between healthy human individuals. Germline CDR1 is GTSNPN and CDR2 is SVGIG (reference sequence). The CDR3 runs to 11 residues. The V and J ends lost 5 bases and 0 bases respectively, with 5 bases between them.

The V gene is TRBV30, the J gene TRBJ2-7; D is unresolved. Input material: naive CD8+ T cells sorted from blood. This sequence originates from a man aged 25-45 years in good health. CDR3 coding DNA: TGTGCCTGGGGCACCTCCTACGAGCAGTACTTC. Translation: CAWGTSYEQYF.